This T cell receptor (beta chain) was found in a study of blood T cell repertoires in COVID-19. Study summary: Collection of acute and convalescent COVID-19 samples took place in the United States, Italy and Spain. Sample material is recorded as cDNA or gDNA derived from T cells, B-cell-depleted T cells, or PBMCs.

Germline V gene sequence: CDR1 MGHRA, CDR2 YSYEKL. With V trimmed by 1 base and J by 2 bases, 2 bases remained unmatched. This CDR3 has 15 amino acids. Original handling: Estimation of nucleated cell counts was performed using reference gene primer amplification. Sequencing was performed with immunoSEQ multiplex PCR; in TCRdb, only in-frame clones are kept and a portion is missing. V and J calls and clone size are given by that table; D and trimming were obtained from the DNA. The sample lists roughly 70,000 clones, under 85% occurring once. The sequence came from a man aged 55 to 70 with COVID-19, enrolled during active disease. The sequencing sample was made of peripheral blood. The J gene is TRBJ2-3, the V gene TRBV4-1; the match to TRBD2 covers 8 bases. DNA for the CDR3: TGCGCCAGCAGCCAAGCTAGCGGGTCCACAGATACGCAGTATTTT. Translation gives CASSQASGSTDTQYF.